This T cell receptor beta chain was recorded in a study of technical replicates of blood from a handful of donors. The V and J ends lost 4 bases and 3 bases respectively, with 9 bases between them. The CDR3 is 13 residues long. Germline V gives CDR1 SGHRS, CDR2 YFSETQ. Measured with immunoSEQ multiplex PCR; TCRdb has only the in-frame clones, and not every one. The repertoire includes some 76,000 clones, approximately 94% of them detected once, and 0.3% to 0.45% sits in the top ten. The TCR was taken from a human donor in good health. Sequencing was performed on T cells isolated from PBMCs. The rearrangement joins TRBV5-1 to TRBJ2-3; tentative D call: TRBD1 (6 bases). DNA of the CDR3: TGCGCCAGCAGCGATCAGGGGACAGATACGCAGTATTTT. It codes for CASSDQGTDTQYF.